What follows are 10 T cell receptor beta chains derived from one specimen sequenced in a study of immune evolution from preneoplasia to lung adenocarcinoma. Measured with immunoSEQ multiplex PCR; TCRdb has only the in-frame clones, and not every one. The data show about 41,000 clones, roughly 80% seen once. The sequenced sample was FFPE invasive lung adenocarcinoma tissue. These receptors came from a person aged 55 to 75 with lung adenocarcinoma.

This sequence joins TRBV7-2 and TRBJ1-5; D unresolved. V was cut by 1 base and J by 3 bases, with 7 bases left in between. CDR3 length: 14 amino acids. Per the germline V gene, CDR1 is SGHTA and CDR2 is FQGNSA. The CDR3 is CASSLVRSNQPQHF. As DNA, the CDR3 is TGTGCCAGCAGCTTAGTCAGATCCAATCAGCCCCAGCATTTT.

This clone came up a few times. CDR3 in amino acids: CASSTGQGARRNTEAFF. The CDR3 DNA reads TGTGCCAGCAGTACAGGACAGGGGGCGCGTCGGAACACTGAAGCTTTCTTT. This chain joins TRBV28 and TRBJ1-1; 11 bases line up with TRBD1. The J segment lost 1 base and the V segment lost 5 bases, leaving 9 bases of the junction unmatched. The length of the CDR3 is 17 residues. Germline V gene lookup returns CDR1 MDHEN and CDR2 SYDVKM.

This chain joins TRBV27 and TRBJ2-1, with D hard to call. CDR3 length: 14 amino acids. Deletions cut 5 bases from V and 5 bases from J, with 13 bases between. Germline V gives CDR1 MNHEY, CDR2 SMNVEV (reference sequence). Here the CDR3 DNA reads TGTGCCAGCAGTCCGCAGGTAGAAAACAATGAGCAGTTCTTC. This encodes CASSPQVENNEQFF.

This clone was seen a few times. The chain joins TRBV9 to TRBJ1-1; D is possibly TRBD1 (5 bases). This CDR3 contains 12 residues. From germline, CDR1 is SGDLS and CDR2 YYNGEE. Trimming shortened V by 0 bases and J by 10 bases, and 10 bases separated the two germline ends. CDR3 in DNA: TGTGCCAGCAGCGTAGTGGGGGGTCCAGCTTTCTTT. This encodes CASSVVGGPAFF.

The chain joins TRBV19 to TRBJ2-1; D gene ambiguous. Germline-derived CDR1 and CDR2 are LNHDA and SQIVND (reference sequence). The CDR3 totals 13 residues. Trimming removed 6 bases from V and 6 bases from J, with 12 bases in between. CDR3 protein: CASRPTNFNEQFF. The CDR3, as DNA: TGTGCCAGTAGGCCCACTAATTTCAATGAGCAGTTCTTC. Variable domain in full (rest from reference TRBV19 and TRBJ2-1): DGGITQSPKYLFRKEGQNVTLSCEQNLNHDAMYWYRQDPGQGLRLIYYSQIVNDFQKGDIAEGYSVSREKKESFPLTVTSAQKNPTAFYLCASRPTNFNEQFFGPGTRLTVL.

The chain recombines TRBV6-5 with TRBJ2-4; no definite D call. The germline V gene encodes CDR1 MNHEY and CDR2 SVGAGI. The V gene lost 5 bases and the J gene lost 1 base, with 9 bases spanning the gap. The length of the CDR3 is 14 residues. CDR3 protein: CASSDLGAKNIQYF. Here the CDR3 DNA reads TGTGCCAGCAGTGACTTGGGGGCCAAAAACATTCAGTACTTC.

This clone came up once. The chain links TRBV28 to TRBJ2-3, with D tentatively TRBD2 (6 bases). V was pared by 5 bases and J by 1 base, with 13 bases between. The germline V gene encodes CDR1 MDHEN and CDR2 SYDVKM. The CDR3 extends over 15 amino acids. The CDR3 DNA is TGTGCCAGCAGTACCGGGACTTTCCGCACAGATACGCAGTATTTT. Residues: CASSTGTFRTDTQYF.

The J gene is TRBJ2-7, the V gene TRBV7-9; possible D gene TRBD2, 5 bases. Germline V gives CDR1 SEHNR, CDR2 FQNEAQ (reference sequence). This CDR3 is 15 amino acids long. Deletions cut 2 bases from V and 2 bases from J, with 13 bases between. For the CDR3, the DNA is TGTGCCAGCAGCTTATCAGGACTGGGGACCTACGAGCAGTACTTC. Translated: CASSLSGLGTYEQYF.

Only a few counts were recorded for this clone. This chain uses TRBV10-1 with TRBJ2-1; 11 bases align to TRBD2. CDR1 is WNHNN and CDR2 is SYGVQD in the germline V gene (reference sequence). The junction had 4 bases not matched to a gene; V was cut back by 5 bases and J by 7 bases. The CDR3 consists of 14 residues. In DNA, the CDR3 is TGCGCCAGCAGTCCTAGCGGGAGGTTGAATGAGCAGTTCTTC. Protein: CASSPSGRLNEQFF.

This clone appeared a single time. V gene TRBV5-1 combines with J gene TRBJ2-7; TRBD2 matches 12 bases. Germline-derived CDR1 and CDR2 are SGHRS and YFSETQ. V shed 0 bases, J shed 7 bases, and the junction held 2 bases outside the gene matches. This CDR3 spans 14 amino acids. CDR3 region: CASSLEGTSGEQYF. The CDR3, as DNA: TGCGCCAGCAGCTTGGAAGGGACTAGCGGGGAGCAGTACTTC.